The 3 T cell receptor beta chains below come from one sample, sequenced in a study of T-cell reconstitution after alpha-beta-depleted transplantation in children. The TCRbeta library incorporated unique molecular identifiers. MiXCR, run by TCRdb on the PCR reads, gives a single entry per CDR3 protein. The data hold some 100,000 distinct CDR3 sequences, with about a sixth observed a single time. The material sequenced was PBMCs, mostly from graft donor cells, taken 180 days after TCRalphabeta/CD19-depleted stem cell transplant. Receptors originate from a male patient aged 2 to 9 who had a stem cell transplant for acute lymphoblastic leukemia, so the T cells may come from the graft donor.

In the case of this clonotype: The junction departs from germline at one end; a sequencing error may be responsible. The CDR3 spells CCARGLAGGSDTGELFF. CDR3 bases: TGCTGTGCTAGAGGTTTGGCAGGGGGGTCGGACACCGGGGAGCTGTTTTTT. The chain combines TRBV20-1 with TRBJ2-2; TRBD1 might be the D (7 bases). There are 17 residues in the CDR3. The V gene's germline CDR1 is DFQATT and CDR2 SNEGSKA (reference sequence).

The table lists this clonotype with a count of one. The CDR3 region is CASTQGLKSYEQYF. CDR3 nucleotide sequence: TGTGCCAGCACCCAGGGCTTAAAGTCCTACGAGCAGTACTTC. The chain is built from TRBV6-1 and TRBJ2-7, with D possibly being TRBD1 (5 bases). Per germline, CDR1 MNHNS and CDR2 SASEGT. The CDR3 has 14 residues. V was pared by 7 bases and J by 1 base, with 14 bases between.

The V and J genes are TRBV20-1 and TRBJ1-4; 10 bases fit TRBD1. J gave up 8 bases and V 5 bases, and 5 bases lay outside the gene matches. CDR3 length: 13 amino acids. Germline V lookup: CDR1 DFQATT, CDR2 SNEGSKA (reference sequence). The CDR3 loop reads CSAWDRGEEKLFF. Written as DNA, the CDR3 is TGCAGTGCTTGGGACAGGGGTGAGGAAAAACTGTTTTTT.